This T cell receptor beta chain comes out of a study of blood T cell repertoires in COVID-19. Study-wide background: The origin of the acute and convalescent COVID-19 samples was the United States, Italy and Spain. PBMCs, B-cell-depleted T cells, or T cells were the source of the cDNA or gDNA that made up the material.

Authors' processing steps: Estimation of nucleated cell counts was performed using reference gene primer amplification. The repertoire was sequenced with immunoSEQ multiplex PCR; TCRdb's copy has only in-frame clones and lacks some. The D gene and trimming were derived from the DNA, and the V and J assignments and clone size from that table. This sample yields about 110,000 clones, of which under 85% are seen a single time; 4% to 4.5% belongs to the top ten. The V and J ends lost 3 bases and 11 bases, in that order; junction bases with no gene match: 8. Per the germline V gene, CDR1 is KGHSH and CDR2 is LQKENI. CDR3 length: 15 amino acids.

Sequences were obtained from peripheral blood. The chain uses TRBV18 and TRBJ1-6; 9 nucleotides align to TRBD1. The receptor's source is a woman in her 70s with acute or convalescent COVID-19. CDR3 sequence: CASSPRGTGSPPLHF. The DNA for the CDR3 is TGTGCCAGCTCACCCCGAGGGACAGGGTCCCCACCCCTCCACTTT. Combining the CDR3 with reference TRBV18 and TRBJ1-6 gives the whole variable domain NAGVMQNPRHLVRRRGQEARLRCSPMKGHSHVYWYRQLPEEGLKFMVYLQKENIIDESGMPKERFSAEFPKEGPSILRIQQVVRGDSAAYFCASSPRGTGSPPLHFGNGTRLTVT.